A single TCR beta chain is shown here with its context. There is no known antigen for this receptor. No quality values exist for individual bases; no much larger clone is one base distant. The collaborating institutions used their own protocols to collect whole blood in K2EDTA tubes. For TCRbeta analysis, collaborator samples were shipped as frozen whole blood, as isolated PBMCs, or as DNA extracted from either sample type. This record comes from a study of blood T cell repertoires in COVID-19 (dated by TCRdb to the early 2020s). As for the study more broadly: Samples covering the acute and convalescent phases of COVID-19 were provided by collaborators in the United States, Italy and Spain. The material from the prospective study consisted of cDNA or gDNA derived from T cells, B-cell-depleted T cells, or PBMCs. Subjects who had been exposed to COVID-19, were actively infected with it, or had recovered from it provided the deeply sampled blood TCRbeta repertoires that made up the dataset. The repertoires were made available in a free public database intended to serve as a resource for research on the immune response to SARS-CoV-2. The samples were drawn from two sources: the first 160 participants of the ongoing ImmuneRACE study, and over 1,000 subjects contributed by 6 global collaborators. The sample metadata nearly always contained a de-identified subject ID, COVID-19 status, age in years and sex. Where available, HLA class I and class II types were taken from metadata supplied by the sample provider and were not determined by assay-based typing. The paper's findings and limits, for the study overall: How much clinical and demographic metadata was included differed by source and by participant, and the metadata was provided uncurated.

The immunoSEQ Assay, a bias-controlled multiplex PCR, was used to amplify TCRbeta CDR3 regions from genomic DNA. The paper's processing steps were these. Nucleated cell counts per sample were estimated from amplification of reference gene primers within the assay. To quantify the absolute abundance of each unique TCRbeta CDR3 rearrangement, sequence reads were collapsed and filtered. Productive Simpson clonality was computed per sample as the square root of Simpson's diversity index over productive rearrangements. TCRdb's version of the immuneACCESS table is confined to in-frame rearrangements and falls short of the full clone set. An unresolved V gene accounts for under half of the shortfall where checked; the remainder is of unknown origin. V, J and clone size are taken as reported in that table, and D and trimming were inferred from the DNA itself. This sample comprises over 55,000 clones, about 90% of them detected only once. The ten biggest clones cover 4% to 5.5% of the sample.

The CDR3, cysteine through phenylalanine, is 10 amino acids long. Just the 30-base CDR3 DNA is kept, in frame starting at base 1. V lost 6 bases and J lost 8 bases; the stretch between them is 7 bases long. Taken from the germline V gene, the CDR1 and CDR2 loops are MNHEY and SVGAGI. Sequencing was performed on peripheral blood. The chain was built from TRBV6-5 and TRBJ1-1; too little of a D gene remains to name it. The sequence was obtained from a man in his forties or fifties with active COVID-19. The nucleotide sequence is given as TGTGCCAGCAGGCTGGAGGAAGCTTTCTTT. Its translation reads: CASRLEEAFF.